A selection of T cell receptor beta chains follows, all from one sample in a study of T cell repertoires in cytomegalovirus infection. TCRdb ran MiXCR on the reads and lists one entry per CDR3 protein. Of hundreds of thousands of distinct CDR3 sequences listed, approximately 33% were seen once; the top ten hold 13%. The antigens of these receptors remain unknown. The material was cultured CD8+ T cells from PBMCs, obtained from culture after CMV antigen stimulation. These receptors were obtained from a human donor in good health (CMV status not recorded). Some clones in this sample may be carry-over from other donors' samples. Each CDR3 is given with its conserved first and last residue. The order of the fields is clone size, D gene, J gene, V gene, CDR3 DNA, CDR3 protein. A D gene is named only where the DNA matches it firmly. Rows give clone size only sometimes, using once, few, many, or a class for an expanded clone.

NA TRBD1 TRBJ2-7 TRBV7-9 TGTGCCAGCAGCTTAGCACCGGGACAGGGGGCTTACGAGCAGTACTTC CASSLAPGQGAYEQYF
few NA TRBJ1-4 TRBV19 TGTGCCACCTATCCCCGACACGTTGCAACTAATGAAAAACTGTTTTTT CATYPRHVATNEKLFF
NA NA TRBJ1-1 TRBV5-1 TGCGCCAGCAGCTTGGGATGGGGTAGGAAAGAGGGAAGTAAGAACACTGAAGCTTTCTTT CASSLGWGRKEGSKNTEAFF
NA NA TRBJ1-2 TRBV27 TGTGCCAGCAGTTTAAGAGGATCAACCTATGGCTACACCTTC CASSLRGSTYGYTF
few NA TRBJ1-6 TRBV7-9 TGTGCCAGCAGCCCCCCCCCAGAAATCTCCTATAATTCACCCCTCCACTTT CASSPPPEISYNSPLHF
NA TRBD2 TRBJ2-2 TRBV13 TGTGCCAGCAGCCAGGGACTAGCGGGGGGGCTCACCGGGGAGCTGTTTTTT CASSQGLAGGLTGELFF
few NA TRBJ2-2 TRBV12-3/TRBV12-4 TGTGCCAGCGGTTGGAAGGCCGGGGAGCTGTTTTTT CASGWKAGELFF
few TRBD1 TRBJ1-1 TRBV10-3 TGTGCCATCAGTAACGACAGGGGGCGGAACACTGAAGCTTTCTTT CAISNDRGRNTEAFF
NA TRBD1 TRBJ1-4 TRBV11-2 TGTGCCAGCAGCTTCACTCAGGGGGATGAAAAACTGTTTTTT CASSFTQGDEKLFF
NA NA TRBJ1-2 TRBV20-1 TGCAGTGCTAGCCCAGGGGTTGTCTATGGCTACACCTTC CSASPGVVYGYTF
once NA TRBJ1-6 TRBV3-1 TGTGCCAGCAGCGACGTTCCGGATGTTTCCTATAATTCACCCCTCCACTTT CASSDVPDVSYNSPLHF
NA NA TRBJ1-2 TRBV6-1 TGTGCCAGCAGTTCCTGGGCCCACTATGGCTACACCTTC CASSSWAHYGYTF
NA NA TRBJ1-3 TRBV13 TGTGCCAGCAGCCAAGGACGGCCAAGATCTGGAAACACCATATATTTT CASSQGRPRSGNTIYF
NA NA TRBJ1-1 TRBV6-5 TGTGCCAGCAGTTACTCACCCACGAACACTGAAGCTTTCTTT CASSYSPTNTEAFF
NA NA TRBJ2-3 TRBV6-1 TGTGCCAGCAGGCCCTGGGACCATTCACCGGCAGATACGCAGTATTTT CASRPWDHSPADTQYF
few TRBD2 TRBJ2-1 TRBV12-3/TRBV12-4 TGTGCCAGCAGTTCGGGGACTAGCGGGGCGGATGAGCAGTTCTTC CASSSGTSGADEQFF
once TRBD1 TRBJ1-5 TRBV28 TGTGCCAACAGTGGAAGACAGGGGGATCAGCCCCAGCATTTT CANSGRQGDQPQHF
NA NA TRBJ1-1 TRBV2 TGTGCCAGCAGTGAAAGGCTGACCTTGAACACTGAAGCTTTCTTT CASSERLTLNTEAFF
few NA TRBJ2-1 TRBV5-6 TGTGCCAGCAGCTTGGCGGGGTGGCAGTTCTTC CASSLAGWQFF
many NA TRBJ2-7 TRBV7-6 TGTGCCAGCAGCGAGGGAGAGACCTACGAGCAGTACTTC CASSEGETYEQYF
NA NA TRBJ2-2 TRBV6-4 TGTGCCAGCAGTGACTACCTAGGGACCGGGGAGCTGTTTTTT CASSDYLGTGELFF
many TRBD1 TRBJ2-7 TRBV7-2 TGTGCCAGCAGCCCAGTTGACAGGGGGCTTTACGAGCAGTACTTC CASSPVDRGLYEQYF
NA NA TRBJ1-1 TRBV12-3/TRBV12-4 TGTGCCAGCAGTTTAGAGGGGCCTACAGGGTTGAACACTGAAGCTTTCTTT CASSLEGPTGLNTEAFF
NA TRBD2 TRBJ2-7 TRBV19 TGTGCCAGTACAGCGGGGGGGGACTACGAGCAGTACTTC CASTAGGDYEQYF
few NA TRBJ2-1 TRBV7-7 TGTGCTAGCAGCTTAGATTTTGATGTTGTCAATGAGCAGTTCTTC CASSLDFDVVNEQFF
NA NA TRBJ1-2 TRBV7-9 TGTGCCAGCAGCTTAGAAGAGGGTGTAAGGGTCGGCTACACCTTC CASSLEEGVRVGYTF
NA NA TRBJ2-5 TRBV29-1 TGCAGCGTGGAACGGGACTCCCAAGAGACCCAGTACTTC CSVERDSQETQYF
NA NA TRBJ1-5 TRBV2 TGTGCCAGTGGGTACCAGAGGAGCAATCAGCCCCAGCATTTT CASGYQRSNQPQHF
few NA TRBJ1-1 TRBV6-5 TGTGCCAGCAGTTACTCCTGGAGGGACATCTATGGGACTGAAGCTTTCTTT CASSYSWRDIYGTEAFF
few NA TRBJ2-3 TRBV10-3 TGTGCCATCAGTGAGACGGATACGCAGTATTTT CAISETDTQYF
NA NA TRBJ1-2 TRBV4-2 TGTGCCAGCAGCCAAGATCCCAGCAGCCTCTACTATGGCTACACCTTC CASSQDPSSLYYGYTF
NA NA TRBJ2-1 TRBV7-4 TGTGCCTGCAGCTCCTCCGGTTACAATGAGCAGTTCTTC CACSSSGYNEQFF
NA NA TRBJ1-2 TRBV10-1 TGCGCCAGCAGTGAGCTCGTGGGGGGCGAGGCTGGCTACACCTTC CASSELVGGEAGYTF
few NA TRBJ1-1 TRBV20-1 TGCAGTGCTCCATCTAGACCTGGCAGGGCCCCTGAAGCTTTCTTT CSAPSRPGRAPEAFF
few TRBD1 TRBJ1-1 TRBV7-2 TGTGCCAGCAGCTTAGTCCTACAGGGGTTGTTCACTGAAGCTTTCTTT CASSLVLQGLFTEAFF